The 22 T cell receptor beta chains in this list originate from one sample, sequenced in a study of Graves' ophthalmopathy and Graves' hyperthyroidism. TCR beta CDR3 regions were amplified from RNA transcripts. HTBI-primed RT-PCR formed the first round, and a multiplex PCR formed the second. TCRdb used MiXCR to reprocess the multiplex PCR reads, holding one entry per CDR3 protein. The sample contains some 1.1 million distinct CDR3 sequences, about 38% of which appear only once. The sample was peripheral blood or thyroid tissue (not recorded which). The receptors shown here come from an adult man with Graves' hyperthyroidism.

The sample holds many counts of this clonotype. The rearrangement joins TRBV12-3 or TRBV12-4 to TRBJ2-5; 7 nucleotides line up with TRBD1. Trimming took 6 bases from V and 4 from J; bases not matched to a gene: 8. The CDR3 totals 14 residues. CDR3 DNA: TGTGCCAGCAGACCAGGGACAGCCGCAGAGACCCAGTACTTC. It is translated as CASRPGTAAETQYF.

There are a few counts of this clonotype. The junction shows a germline mismatch at one end, possibly a read error. V gene TRBV6-4 combines with J gene TRBJ2-5, with D unresolved. The CDR3 runs to 13 residues. CDR1 and CDR2 from the germline V gene are MRHNA and SNTAGT. CDR3 nucleotides: TGCGCCAGCAGTGGGCAAACCCAAGAGACCCAGTACTTC. Protein sequence: CASSGQTQETQYF.

At least ten counts were recorded for this clonotype. The chain uses TRBV7-9 and TRBJ1-1; D gene ambiguous. The V end lost 5 bases, the J end lost 7 bases, and 20 bases lay between the germline ends. CDR1 and CDR2 (germline): SEHNR, FQNEAQ (reference sequence). The CDR3 extends over 15 amino acids. In DNA form, the CDR3 reads TGTGCCAGCAGCGAAGGCCCCGCCTTGATCATTGAAGCTTTCTTT. This encodes CASSEGPALIIEAFF. Variable domain in full (rest from reference TRBV7-9 and TRBJ1-1): DTGVSQNPRHKITKRGQNVTFRCDPISEHNRLYWYRQTLGQGPEFLTYFQNEAQLEKSRLLSDRFSAERPKGSFSTLEIQRTEQGDSAMYLCASSEGPALIIEAFFGQGTRLTVV.

This clonotype showed up many times. The rearrangement joins TRBV7-2 to TRBJ1-1, with 7 bases identical to TRBD1. The CDR3 has 18 amino acids. The junction had 17 bases not matched to a gene; V was cut back by 7 bases and J by 0 bases. The germline V gene has CDR1 SGHTA and CDR2 FQGNSA. CDR3 loop: CASTLTGTGVGMNTEAFF. CDR3 bases: TGTGCCAGCACCTTGACAGGGACGGGGGTCGGGATGAACACTGAAGCTTTCTTT.

The chain couples TRBV6-6 to TRBJ2-2, with D uncertain. This CDR3 has 11 residues. V was trimmed by 6 bases and J by 8 bases, leaving 7 bases between them. Germline CDR1 reads MNHNY; CDR2 reads SVGAGI (reference sequence). This CDR3 is CASRKQGELFF. The CDR3 nucleotides read TGTGCCAGCAGAAAACAGGGGGAGCTGTTTTTT.

The chain carries TRBV29-1 and TRBJ2-3; TRBD2 matches at 8 bases. CDR3 length: 18 amino acids. Germline assignment: CDR1 SQVTM and CDR2 ANQGSEA. With V trimmed by 6 bases and J by 4 bases, 21 bases remained unmatched. Here the CDR3 reads CSVDGVGGLETFADTQYF. In nucleotides, the CDR3 is TGCAGCGTCGATGGGGTCGGGGGACTAGAAACTTTCGCAGATACGCAGTATTTT.

V and J are TRBV15 and TRBJ1-5; D may be TRBD1 (6 bases). The CDR3 is made up of 17 amino acids. In germline, CDR1 is LNHNV, CDR2 YYDKDF (reference sequence). Trimming pared 1 base from V and 1 base from J, leaving 14 bases between. This CDR3 reads CATSRALGTKSNQPQHF. CDR3 bases: TGTGCCACCAGCAGAGCCCTCGGGACAAAAAGCAATCAGCCCCAGCATTTT.

The J gene is TRBJ2-3, the V gene TRBV20-1; 8 bases are shared with TRBD2. CDR3 length: 15 residues. Germline CDR1 reads DFQATT; CDR2 reads SNEGSKA (reference sequence). V lost 1 base and J lost 6; bases outside the gene matches: 9. CDR3 in amino acids: CSARGRLASMDTQYF. CDR3 in DNA: TGCAGTGCTAGAGGAAGACTAGCGAGCATGGATACGCAGTATTTT.

This clonotype appeared a few times. The chain joins TRBV6-2 or TRBV6-3 to TRBJ1-2; D gene ambiguous. In germline, CDR1 is MNHEY, CDR2 SVGEGT. The V end was cut by 5 bases, the J end by 7 bases, with 23 bases between. This CDR3 has 16 residues. The CDR3 sequence: CASSPGYSRVALGYTF. The CDR3 region has the DNA TGTGCCAGCAGTCCCGGATACAGCAGAGTCGCACTTGGCTACACCTTC.

This clonotype was seen more than once but under ten times. The chain uses TRBV6-5 and TRBJ1-5, with 7 bases that match TRBD1. V shed 7 bases, J shed 5 bases, and the junction held 11 bases outside the gene matches. This CDR3 is 15 amino acids long. Looked up from germline, CDR1 is MNHEY and CDR2 is SVGAGI. The CDR3 DNA follows: TGTGCCAGCACCCCAGGGGGGAGACCAGATCAGCCCCAGCATTTT. Encoded protein: CASTPGGRPDQPQHF.

There are many counts of this clonotype. This chain connects TRBV6-2 or TRBV6-3 to TRBJ1-6, with a weak D call TRBD1 (6 bases). This CDR3 contains 15 residues. V shed 0 bases and J shed 7 bases, with 10 bases lying between them. Germline V gene data show CDR1 as MNHEY and CDR2 as SVGEGT. CDR3 bases: TGTGCCAGCAGTTACTCACAGGGTCGGAATTCACCCCTCCACTTT. Its translation is CASSYSQGRNSPLHF.

This clonotype was seen only a few times. The rearrangement links TRBV11-2 to TRBJ2-2, with no clear D. CDR1 and CDR2 (germline): SGHAT, FQNNGV. There are 14 residues in the CDR3. V dropped 4 bases and J dropped 4 bases, with 10 bases sitting between them. CDR3 region: CASSSFLGTGELFF. CDR3 nucleotide sequence: TGTGCCAGCAGCTCCTTCTTAGGCACCGGGGAGCTGTTTTTT.

This clonotype was recorded only once. The CDR3 ends on some other residue instead of the conserved phenylalanine or tryptophan, so this is likely a read error. The DNA is omitted, as the CDR3 cannot be located on it reliably, and the CDR3 follows TCRdb's listing. The V gene is TRBV14, the J gene TRBJ1-1. Germline CDR1 and CDR2: SGHDN and FVKESK. The CDR3 adds up to 10 amino acids, both ends counted. CDR3: CASSQFAPAS.

The table lists this clonotype with many counts. The chain has TRBV5-1 and TRBJ1-2; D remains ambiguous. There are 12 residues in the CDR3. Trimming took 1 base from V and 8 from J, leaving 9 bases between them. Germline V gene sequence: CDR1 SGHRS, CDR2 YFSETQ. The CDR3, as DNA: TGCGCCAGCAGCTTGAATCTTGGCGGCTACACCTTC. Translated, it gives CASSLNLGGYTF.

The sample holds many counts of this clonotype. The chain links TRBV20-1 to TRBJ1-5; 7 bases agree with TRBD1. The J segment lost 7 bases and the V segment lost 3 bases, leaving 9 bases of the junction unmatched. Germline CDR1 and CDR2: DFQATT and SNEGSKA (reference sequence). CDR3 length equals 14 residues. The CDR3 DNA is TGCAGTGCTAGGCAAGGGACAGCGGGGCAGCCCCAGCATTTT. Protein sequence: CSARQGTAGQPQHF.

The chain uses TRBV6-4 and TRBJ2-2; D not resolved. The V and J ends lost 0 bases and 6 bases respectively, with 5 bases between them. The CDR3 is 13 amino acids. From germline, CDR1 is MRHNA and CDR2 SNTAGT. The CDR3 protein is CASSDSAPGELFF. Here the CDR3 DNA reads TGTGCCAGCAGTGACTCTGCCCCCGGGGAGCTGTTTTTT.

Notes on this clonotype: The junction differs from germline at one of its ends, possibly a read error. V and J are TRBV19 and TRBJ2-7; D is unclear. Germline V gene data show CDR1 as LNHDA and CDR2 as SQIVND (reference sequence). CDR3 length: 15 amino acids. The CDR3 nucleotides read TGTGCCGGTAGTGAGGCTTTGGGATACCCCTACGAGCAGTACTTC. Translation gives CAGSEALGYPYEQYF.

This chain connects TRBV20-1 to TRBJ1-5, with TRBD1 identical over 9 bases. Germline CDR1 is DFQATT and CDR2 is SNEGSKA (reference sequence). Trimming removed 5 bases from V and 7 bases from J; junction bases left unmatched: 9. The CDR3 has 14 residues. The CDR3 DNA is TGCAGTGCTCCTTCGGACAGGGGTGGCCAGCCCCAGCATTTT. It yields the protein CSAPSDRGGQPQHF.

This clonotype was found many times. At one end the junction does not follow the germline gene, possibly because of a read error. V gene TRBV29-1 combines with J gene TRBJ2-5, with D possibly being TRBD2 (7 bases). The CDR3 consists of 12 residues. Germline V gene data show CDR1 as SQVTM and CDR2 as ANQGSEA. This chain's CDR3 is CAAERGGETQYF. The DNA of the CDR3 is TGTGCGGCAGAGAGGGGGGGAGAGACCCAGTACTTC.

The rearrangement uses TRBV10-3 and TRBJ1-2; 10 bases agree with TRBD1. Germline trimming cut 4 bases from V and 6 bases from J; bases unmatched to any gene: 8. The CDR3 runs to 15 residues. In germline, CDR1 is ENHRY, CDR2 SYGVKD. This CDR3 reads CAISGLGQGFDGYTF. CDR3 coding DNA: TGTGCCATCAGTGGCCTGGGACAGGGGTTTGATGGCTACACCTTC.

This sequence joins TRBV20-1 and TRBJ1-2; TRBD1 is a possible D gene (6 bases). The CDR3 covers 11 residues. V shed 8 bases and J shed 7 bases, with 14 bases lying between them. Germline V gene lookup returns CDR1 DFQATT and CDR2 SNEGSKA (reference sequence). DNA for the CDR3: TGCAGTTTAAGAGGGGGATCTGGCTACACCTTC. Amino acid sequence: CSLRGGSGYTF.

Concerning this clonotype itself: This clone may be a read error of a much larger clone one base away. This sequence joins TRBV12-3 or TRBV12-4 and TRBJ1-2, with D possibly being TRBD1 (5 bases). V dropped 3 bases and J dropped 4 bases, with 21 bases sitting between them. The CDR3 consists of 17 residues. CDR3 in DNA: TGTGCCAGCAGTTTCCTTGGACCAGGGCGCCCCATCTATGGCTACACCTTC. Translating gives CASSFLGPGRPIYGYTF.